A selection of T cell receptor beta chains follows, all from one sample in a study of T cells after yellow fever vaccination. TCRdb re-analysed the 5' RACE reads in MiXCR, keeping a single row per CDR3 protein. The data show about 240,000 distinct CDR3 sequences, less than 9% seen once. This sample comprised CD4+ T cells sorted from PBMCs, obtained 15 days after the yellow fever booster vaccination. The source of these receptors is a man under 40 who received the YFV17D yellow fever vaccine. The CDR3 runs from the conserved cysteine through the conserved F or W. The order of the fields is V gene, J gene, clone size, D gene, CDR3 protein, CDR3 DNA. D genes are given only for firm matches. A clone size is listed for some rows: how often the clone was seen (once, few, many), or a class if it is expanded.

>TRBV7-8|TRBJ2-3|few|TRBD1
CASSYTRQGASTDTQYF
TGTGCCAGCAGCTATACCCGACAGGGGGCTAGCACAGATACGCAGTATTTT
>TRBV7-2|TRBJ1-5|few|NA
CASSFIADSNQPQHF
TGTGCCAGCAGCTTTATCGCAGATAGCAATCAGCCCCAGCATTTT
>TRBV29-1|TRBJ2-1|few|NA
CSVVPGATYNEQFF
TGCAGCGTTGTCCCGGGAGCCACCTACAATGAGCAGTTCTTC
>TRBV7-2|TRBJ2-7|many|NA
CASSLGSSVTYEQYF
TGTGCCAGCAGCTTAGGCTCTAGCGTGACCTACGAGCAGTACTTC
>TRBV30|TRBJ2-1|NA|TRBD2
CAWRGLAGAYNEQFF
TGTGCCTGGAGAGGACTAGCGGGAGCCTACAATGAGCAGTTCTTC
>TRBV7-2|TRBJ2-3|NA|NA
CASSLVGQSSTDTQYF
TGTGCCAGCAGCTTAGTAGGGCAATCGTCCACAGATACGCAGTATTTT
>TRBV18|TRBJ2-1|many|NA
CATRSETSYNEQFF
TGTGCCACCAGAAGCGAAACTTCCTACAATGAGCAGTTCTTC
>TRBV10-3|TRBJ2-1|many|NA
CAISGSGDNEQFF
TGTGCCATCAGTGGTAGCGGAGACAATGAGCAGTTCTTC
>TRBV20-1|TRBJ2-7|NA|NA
CSADPSGFGYEQYF
TGCAGTGCTGACCCCTCAGGGTTCGGATACGAGCAGTACTTC
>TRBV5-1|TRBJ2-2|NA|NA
CASSLFSGEVTGELFF
TGCGCCAGCAGCTTGTTTTCCGGGGAGGTTACCGGGGAGCTGTTTTTT
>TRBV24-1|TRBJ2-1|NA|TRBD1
CATSDFAPGQGRGEQFF
TGTGCCACCAGTGATTTCGCCCCGGGACAGGGGAGGGGTGAGCAGTTCTTC
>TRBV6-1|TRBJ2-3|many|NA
CASRPQGPHTDTQYF
TGTGCCAGCAGACCCCAGGGGCCCCACACAGATACGCAGTATTTT
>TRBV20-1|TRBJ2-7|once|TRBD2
CSAFAGGSYEQYF
TGCAGTGCTTTCGCGGGAGGAAGCTACGAGCAGTACTTC
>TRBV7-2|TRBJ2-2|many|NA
CASSSLLEGELFF
TGTGCCAGCAGCTCCCTTCTCGAAGGGGAGCTGTTTTTT
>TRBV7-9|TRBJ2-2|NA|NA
CASSWTGDLFF
TGTGCCAGCAGCTGGACCGGGGATCTGTTTTTT
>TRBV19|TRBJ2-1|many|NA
CASSVDREVSYNEQFF
TGTGCCAGTAGTGTCGACAGGGAGGTCTCCTACAATGAGCAGTTCTTC
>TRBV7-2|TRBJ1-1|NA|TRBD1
CASSLLGQGNTEAFF
TGTGCCAGCAGCTTATTGGGACAGGGGAACACTGAAGCTTTCTTT
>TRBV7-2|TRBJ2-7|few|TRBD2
CASSKGLADYEQYF
TGTGCCAGCAGCAAGGGACTAGCGGACTACGAGCAGTACTTC
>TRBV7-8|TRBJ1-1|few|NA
CASSLGGNQAAAFF
TGTGCCAGCAGCTTGGGGGGTAATCAGGCAGCAGCTTTCTTT
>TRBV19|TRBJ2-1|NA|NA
CASSILNLHNEQFF
TGTGCCAGTAGTATCCTGAATTTACACAATGAGCAGTTCTTC
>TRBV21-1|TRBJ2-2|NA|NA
CATPLNPPTPENTGELFF
TGTGCCACGCCTCTTAATCCACCCACGCCGGAGAACACCGGGGAGCTGTTTTTT
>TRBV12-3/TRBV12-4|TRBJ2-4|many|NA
CASSLDGAKNIQYF
TGTGCCAGCAGTTTAGATGGAGCCAAAAACATTCAGTACTTC
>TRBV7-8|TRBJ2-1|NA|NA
CASSPRREVNEQFF
TGTGCCAGCAGCCCCCGGAGGGAGGTTAATGAGCAGTTCTTC
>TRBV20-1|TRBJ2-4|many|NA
CSATPGNIQYF
TGCAGTGCCACCCCAGGAAACATTCAGTACTTC
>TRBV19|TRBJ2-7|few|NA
CASSMSRSDEQYF
TGTGCCAGTAGTATGAGTAGATCGGACGAGCAGTACTTC
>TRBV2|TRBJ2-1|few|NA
CASFLAYEGREQFF
TGTGCCAGCTTCCTAGCGTACGAGGGGCGTGAGCAGTTCTTC
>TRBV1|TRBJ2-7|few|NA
CTSSLDSRDSYEQYF
TGCACCAGCAGCCTGGACTCCAGGGACTCCTACGAGCAGTACTTC
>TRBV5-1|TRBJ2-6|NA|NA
CASSLAETRGANVLTF
TGCGCCAGCAGCTTGGCTGAAACGCGCGGGGCCAACGTCCTGACTTTC
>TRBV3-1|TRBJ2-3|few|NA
CASSWTGSTDTQYF
TGTGCCAGCTCCTGGACTGGAAGCACAGATACGCAGTATTTT
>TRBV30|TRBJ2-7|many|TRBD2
CAWNPGTSGSGEQYF
TGTGCCTGGAATCCCGGGACTAGCGGGAGTGGCGAGCAGTACTTC
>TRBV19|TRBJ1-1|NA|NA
CASSILRGRDTEAFF
TGTGCCAGTAGTATCCTGAGAGGGCGGGACACTGAAGCTTTCTTT
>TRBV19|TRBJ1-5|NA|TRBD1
CASSPQGAVQPQHF
TGTGCCAGTAGTCCTCAGGGGGCGGTTCAGCCCCAGCATTTT
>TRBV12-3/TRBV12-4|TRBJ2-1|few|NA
CASSYGYEQFF
TGTGCCAGCAGTTACGGGTATGAGCAGTTCTTC
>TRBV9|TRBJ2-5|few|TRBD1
CASSYGQGARETQYF
TGTGCCAGCAGCTATGGACAGGGGGCTCGGGAGACCCAGTACTTC
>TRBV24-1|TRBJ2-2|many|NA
CATSDWTGELFF
TGTGCCACCAGTGATTGGACCGGGGAGCTGTTTTTT
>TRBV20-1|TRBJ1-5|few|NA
CSARDQTATGASNQPQHF
TGCAGTGCTAGAGATCAGACGGCAACTGGGGCTAGCAATCAGCCCCAGCATTTT
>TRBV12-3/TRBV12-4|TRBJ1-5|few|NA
CASSLRGSVGHQPQHF
TGTGCCAGCAGTTTAAGGGGCTCGGTGGGACATCAGCCCCAGCATTTT
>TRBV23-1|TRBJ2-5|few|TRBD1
CASSRESRDRKETQYF
TGCGCCAGCAGTCGGGAAAGTAGGGACAGGAAAGAGACCCAGTACTTC
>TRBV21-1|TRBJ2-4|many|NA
CASSKKERPHKNIQYF
TGTGCCAGCAGCAAAAAGGAACGGCCCCACAAAAACATTCAGTACTTC
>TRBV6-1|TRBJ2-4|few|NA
CASRTDLGVAKNIQYF
TGTGCCAGCAGGACAGATTTGGGGGTAGCCAAAAACATTCAGTACTTC
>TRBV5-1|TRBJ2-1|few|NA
CASSLGSSRGNEQFF
TGCGCCAGCAGCTTGGGGTCTAGCCGCGGCAATGAGCAGTTCTTC
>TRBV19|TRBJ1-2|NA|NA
CASSIDLPRKGYGYTF
TGTGCCAGTAGTATAGATTTGCCCAGGAAAGGCTATGGCTACACCTTC
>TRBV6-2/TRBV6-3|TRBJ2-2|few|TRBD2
CASSYAHSGGRLGPNTGELFF
TGTGCCAGCTCCTACGCCCACAGCGGGGGCAGACTTGGACCGAACACCGGGGAGCTGTTTTTT
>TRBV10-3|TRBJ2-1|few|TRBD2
CAISDDSGRAFNEQFF
TGTGCCATCAGTGACGATAGCGGGAGAGCTTTCAATGAGCAGTTCTTC
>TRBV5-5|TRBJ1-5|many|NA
CASSRIGGERQPQHF
TGTGCCAGCAGCCGCATCGGTGGAGAAAGACAGCCCCAGCATTTT
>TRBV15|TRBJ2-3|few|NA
CATSRDRTGTDTQYF
TGTGCCACCAGCAGAGATAGGACGGGCACAGATACGCAGTATTTT
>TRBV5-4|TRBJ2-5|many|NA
CASSGGWGKETQYF
TGTGCCAGCAGCGGCGGATGGGGTAAAGAGACCCAGTACTTC
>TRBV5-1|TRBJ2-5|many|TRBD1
CASSLGQGGGETQYF
TGCGCCAGCAGCTTGGGACAGGGCGGAGGAGAGACCCAGTACTTC
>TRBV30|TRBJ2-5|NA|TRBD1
CAWSRGQTQETQYF
TGTGCCTGGAGCAGGGGACAGACCCAAGAGACCCAGTACTTC
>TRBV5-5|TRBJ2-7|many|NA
CASSLFRGLTYEQYF
TGTGCCAGCAGCTTGTTCCGGGGGCTCACCTACGAGCAGTACTTC
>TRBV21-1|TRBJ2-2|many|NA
CASSKESSGDTGELFF
TGTGCCAGCAGCAAAGAAAGTAGCGGGGACACCGGGGAGCTGTTTTTT
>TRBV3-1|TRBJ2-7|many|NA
CASSQVGPRGHEQYF
TGTGCCAGCAGCCAAGTGGGCCCTCGGGGCCACGAGCAGTACTTC
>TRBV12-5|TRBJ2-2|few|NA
CASGLVHKGIGELFF
TGTGCTAGTGGTTTGGTACATAAGGGTATCGGGGAGCTGTTTTTT
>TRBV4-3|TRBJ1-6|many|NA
CASSQDQRSPLHF
TGCGCCAGCAGCCAAGATCAGCGTTCACCCCTCCACTTT